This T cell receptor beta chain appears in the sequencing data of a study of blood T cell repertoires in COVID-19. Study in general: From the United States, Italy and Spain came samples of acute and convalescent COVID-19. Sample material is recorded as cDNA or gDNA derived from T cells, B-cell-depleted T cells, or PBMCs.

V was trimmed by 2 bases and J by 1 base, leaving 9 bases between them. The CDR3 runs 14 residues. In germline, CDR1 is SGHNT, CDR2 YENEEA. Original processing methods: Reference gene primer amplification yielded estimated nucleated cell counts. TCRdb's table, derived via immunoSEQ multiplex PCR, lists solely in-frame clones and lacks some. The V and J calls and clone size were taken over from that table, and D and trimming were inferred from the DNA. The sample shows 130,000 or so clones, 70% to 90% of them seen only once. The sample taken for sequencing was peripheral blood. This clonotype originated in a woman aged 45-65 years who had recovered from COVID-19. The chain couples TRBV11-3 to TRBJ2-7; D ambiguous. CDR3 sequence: CASSLRSGSYEQYF. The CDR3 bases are TGTGCCAGCAGCTTAAGGTCAGGATCCTACGAGCAGTACTTC.